The rows below give T cell receptor beta chains drawn from one sample of a study of T cell responses to AZD1222 COVID-19 vaccine. Sequenced by immunoSEQ multiplex PCR; TCRdb stores in-frame clones only, minus some. This repertoire shows roughly 200,000 clones, 70% to 90% found once; its top ten account for approximately 7.7%. The material was peripheral blood, obtained on day 0 of AZD1222 vaccination. These receptors all come from an adult in good health. Both conserved end residues are part of each CDR3. The order of the fields is J gene, D gene, CDR3 length, clone size, V gene, CDR3 protein, CDR3 DNA. D genes are given only for firm matches. Only some rows state a clone size, as once, few, many or a class for expanded clones.

j_gene: TRBJ2-7; d_gene: NA; len: 18; abundance: NA; v_gene: TRBV5-6; CDR3aa: CASSPDPGGGGSGVEQYF; CDR3nt: TGTGCCAGCAGCCCCGATCCGGGCGGCGGGGGCTCCGGGGTCGAGCAGTACTTC
j_gene: TRBJ1-4; d_gene: TRBD1; len: 16; abundance: NA; v_gene: TRBV5-5; CDR3aa: CASSLSRQAGGEKLFF; CDR3nt: TGTGCCAGCAGCTTGTCCCGGCAAGCAGGGGGTGAAAAACTGTTTTTT
j_gene: TRBJ1-6; d_gene: NA; len: 13; abundance: NA; v_gene: TRBV7-3; CDR3aa: CASSYNRNSPLHF; CDR3nt: TGTGCCAGCAGCTATAACAGGAATTCACCCCTCCACTTT
j_gene: TRBJ2-2; d_gene: NA; len: 17; abundance: NA; v_gene: TRBV11-2; CDR3aa: CASSLGPRGWTTGELFF; CDR3nt: TGTGCCAGCAGCTTAGGGCCTCGGGGGTGGACCACCGGGGAGCTGTTTTTT
j_gene: TRBJ2-3; d_gene: TRBD2; len: 17; abundance: few; v_gene: TRBV2; CDR3aa: CASSGYSGGASTDTQYF; CDR3nt: TGTGCCAGCAGTGGATATAGCGGGGGAGCTAGCACAGATACGCAGTATTTT
j_gene: TRBJ2-4; d_gene: NA; len: 17; abundance: NA; v_gene: TRBV28; CDR3aa: CASSPSRQSLAKNIQYF; CDR3nt: TGTGCCAGCAGTCCCTCCCGACAGTCCCTAGCCAAAAACATTCAGTACTTC
j_gene: TRBJ1-2; d_gene: NA; len: 15; abundance: NA; v_gene: TRBV19; CDR3aa: CASSAPGGLDYGYTF; CDR3nt: TGTGCCAGTAGTGCTCCGGGAGGGCTCGACTATGGCTACACCTTC
j_gene: TRBJ2-6; d_gene: TRBD2; len: 18; abundance: NA; v_gene: TRBV10-2; CDR3aa: CASSESRLAGSGANVLTF; CDR3nt: TGCGCCAGCAGTGAGTCGAGACTAGCCGGCTCTGGGGCCAACGTCCTGACTTTC
j_gene: TRBJ1-5; d_gene: TRBD1; len: 18; abundance: NA; v_gene: TRBV7-9; CDR3aa: CASSSSKERTGGHQPQHF; CDR3nt: TGTGCCAGCAGCTCCTCGAAAGAACGGACAGGGGGACATCAGCCCCAGCATTTT
j_gene: TRBJ1-6; d_gene: NA; len: 15; abundance: NA; v_gene: TRBV6-6; CDR3aa: CASSDSQTVNSPLHF; CDR3nt: TGTGCCAGCAGTGACTCACAGACCGTTAATTCACCCCTCCACTTT
j_gene: TRBJ2-1; d_gene: NA; len: 15; abundance: once; v_gene: TRBV29-1; CDR3aa: CSAYEGGSSYNEQFF; CDR3nt: TGCAGCGCGTACGAGGGGGGAAGCTCCTACAATGAGCAGTTCTTC
j_gene: TRBJ2-7; d_gene: TRBD1; len: 15; abundance: NA; v_gene: TRBV7-6; CDR3aa: CASSKYGDRGSEQYF; CDR3nt: TGTGCCAGCAGCAAATACGGCGACAGGGGCTCCGAGCAGTACTTC
j_gene: TRBJ1-2; d_gene: NA; len: 14; abundance: NA; v_gene: TRBV2; CDR3aa: CASRTDTSNYGYTF; CDR3nt: TGTGCCAGCAGGACTGACACCTCTAACTATGGCTACACCTTC
j_gene: TRBJ2-7; d_gene: NA; len: 12; abundance: NA; v_gene: TRBV2; CDR3aa: CAGKNRAYEQYF; CDR3nt: TGTGCCGGAAAAAACAGGGCCTACGAGCAGTACTTC
j_gene: TRBJ1-1; d_gene: NA; len: 15; abundance: NA; v_gene: TRBV10-1; CDR3aa: CASSEGNQENTEAFF; CDR3nt: TGCGCCAGCAGTGAAGGGAACCAAGAGAACACTGAAGCTTTCTTT
j_gene: TRBJ2-3; d_gene: NA; len: 15; abundance: NA; v_gene: TRBV7-3; CDR3aa: CASSSLGASSDTQYF; CDR3nt: TGTGCCAGCAGCTCATTGGGGGCCTCCTCAGATACGCAGTATTTT
j_gene: TRBJ2-7; d_gene: TRBD2; len: 15; abundance: NA; v_gene: TRBV5-5; CDR3aa: CASSSGTSGGYEQYF; CDR3nt: TGTGCCAGCAGCTCTGGTACTAGCGGGGGGTACGAGCAGTACTTC
j_gene: TRBJ2-7; d_gene: TRBD1; len: 14; abundance: few; v_gene: TRBV7-3; CDR3aa: CASSLTRTGNEQYF; CDR3nt: TGTGCCAGCAGCTTAACTAGGACAGGGAACGAGCAGTACTTC
j_gene: TRBJ2-7; d_gene: NA; len: 14; abundance: few; v_gene: TRBV6-5; CDR3aa: CASSKAGGSYEQYF; CDR3nt: TGTGCCAGCAGTAAGGCAGGAGGTTCCTACGAGCAGTACTTC